This record covers a single T cell receptor (beta chain). Its matching antigen is unknown. Naive CD45RA+ and memory CD45RA-negative subsets were split from CD4+ cells. The CDR3 spans 10 residues. With 4 bases removed from V and 6 bases from J, the gap between germline ends came to 4 bases. Germline CDR1 reads DFQATT; CDR2 reads SNEGSKA (reference sequence). This sample was included in a study of shared clonotypes between healthy human individuals. Overall study results and limits: Large depth notwithstanding, sorted-subset sequencing proved incomplete by rarefaction. As a rule, naive subsets had a larger estimated richness than memory subsets.

Measured with immunoSEQ multiplex PCR; TCRdb has only the in-frame clones, and not every one. The sample records roughly 1,500,000 clones, 95% to 99% being singletons. The source of this sequence is a man aged 25-45 years in good health. This chain links TRBV20-1 with TRBJ2-1; D unresolved. The sample taken for sequencing was naive CD4+ T cells sorted from blood. Subset denoted: CD45RA+ positively selected. CDR3 sequence (DNA): TGCAGTGCTATGGCCAATGAGCAGTTCTTC. It specifies CSAMANEQFF.